These 24 T cell receptor beta chains were sequenced from one sample in a study of blood T cell repertoires in COVID-19. TCRdb's table, derived via immunoSEQ multiplex PCR, lists solely in-frame clones and lacks some. Altogether under 250,000 clones are present, about four fifths being singletons, with the ten largest covering about 1.3%. Sequencing used PBMCs or T cells enriched from blood (not recorded which). The receptors originated from a woman aged 40 to 50 with acute COVID-19.

The chain joins TRBV11-2 to TRBJ1-1, with D unresolved. This CDR3 is built from 13 residues. Deletions cut 5 bases from V and 2 bases from J, with 9 bases between. CDR1 and CDR2 from the germline V gene are SGHAT and FQNNGV. The CDR3 DNA is TGTGCCAGCAGCCCGCAGTTTAACACTGAAGCTTTCTTT. Translated: CASSPQFNTEAFF.

The genes are TRBV15 and TRBJ2-5, with 14 bases identical to TRBD2. The V gene end was trimmed by 9 bases and the J gene end by 4 bases; junction bases not matched to a gene: 7. The CDR3 spans 15 residues. From germline, CDR1 is LNHNV and CDR2 YYDKDF (reference sequence). DNA of the CDR3: TGTGCCACAGGGACTAGCGGGAGAGTTGGAGAGACCCAGTACTTC. It is translated as CATGTSGRVGETQYF.

The chain combines TRBV6-6 with TRBJ2-7, with D hard to call. Per the germline V gene, CDR1 is MNHNY and CDR2 is SVGAGI (reference sequence). The CDR3 spans 14 residues. Trimming removed 7 bases from V and 1 base from J, with 14 bases in between. CDR3 sequence reads: CASTYNYQSYEQYF. In nucleotides, the CDR3 is TGTGCCAGCACATATAACTACCAATCCTACGAGCAGTACTTC.

The genes are TRBV18 and TRBJ2-2; TRBD2 is a possible D gene (6 bases). The CDR3 is 15 residues long. The V and J ends lost 4 bases and 6 bases respectively, with 15 bases between them. Germline CDR1 KGHSH, CDR2 LQKENI. The chain's CDR3 is CASSRATSVSGELFF. The DNA for the CDR3 is TGTGCCAGCTCACGAGCGACTAGTGTGTCCGGGGAGCTGTTTTTT.

The chain employs TRBV11-1 and TRBJ1-2; D is uncertain. This CDR3 contains 15 residues. V lost 5 bases and J lost 1, with 14 bases in between. Germline-derived CDR1 and CDR2 are SGHAT and FQDESV (reference sequence). The CDR3 coding sequence is TGTGCCAGCAGCCCTAGGCGGCAGATTAACTATGGCTACACCTTC. Translating it yields CASSPRRQINYGYTF.

This clone was counted between two and nine times. The V and J genes are TRBV7-8 and TRBJ2-7; weak D call: TRBD1 (5 bases). The V gene's germline CDR1 is SGHVS and CDR2 FQNEAQ. The CDR3 consists of 15 residues. V was clipped by 5 bases and J by 0 bases, with 14 bases between them. Here the CDR3 reads CASSPYQGPSYEQYF. The CDR3 bases are TGTGCCAGCAGCCCCTACCAGGGCCCCTCCTACGAGCAGTACTTC.

In its sample, this clone was seen a few times. This chain connects TRBV3-1 (or the pseudogene TRBV3-2) to TRBJ2-5; 11 bases agree with TRBD2. The CDR3 is made up of 17 amino acids. J lost 2 bases, V lost 1 base, and 6 bases had no gene match. Germline CDR1 reads LGHDT; CDR2 reads YNNKEL (reference sequence). The CDR3 is CASSQGASGRIQETQYF. CDR3 sequence (DNA): TGTGCCAGCAGCCAAGGGGCTAGCGGGAGGATTCAAGAGACCCAGTACTTC.

V is TRBV27 and J is TRBJ1-1, with 8 bases identical to TRBD1. CDR1 and CDR2 from the germline V gene are MNHEY and SMNVEV (reference sequence). V shed 6 bases, J shed 4 bases, and the junction held 4 bases outside the gene matches. This CDR3 contains 13 residues. The CDR3 reads CASSRGLRTEAFF. In DNA form, the CDR3 reads TGTGCCAGCAGCAGGGGGCTTCGCACTGAAGCTTTCTTT.

This chain joins TRBV6-5 and TRBJ1-5, with a weak D call TRBD1 (6 bases). From germline, CDR1 is MNHEY and CDR2 SVGAGI. Deletions cut 8 bases from V and 0 bases from J, with 14 bases between. This CDR3 contains 15 residues. The CDR3 region has the DNA TGTGCCAGCGCAGTTGGACAGTTTAGCAATCAGCCCCAGCATTTT. Protein: CASAVGQFSNQPQHF.

CDR3 DNA sequence: TGCGCCAGCAGCGTGGGACTAGCGGGGGACCTACGCACAGATACGCAGTATTTT. This codes for CASSVGLAGDLRTDTQYF. The chain combines TRBV5-1 with TRBJ2-3; 14 bases fit TRBD2. The CDR3 is made up of 18 amino acids. Per germline, CDR1 SGHRS and CDR2 YFSETQ. J was trimmed by 1 base and V by 4 bases; bases with no gene match: 8.

Only one count was recorded for this clone. This chain links TRBV5-1 with TRBJ1-3; 7 nucleotides line up with TRBD1. The CDR3 runs 16 residues. The ends lost 4 bases at V and 0 bases at J; junction bases unmatched: 7. Looked up from germline, CDR1 is SGHRS and CDR2 is YFSETQ. CDR3 nucleotides: TGCGCCAGCAGCCTCGGACAGGCTCGCTCTGGAAACACCATATATTTT. Translated, it gives CASSLGQARSGNTIYF.

This rearrangement joins TRBV7-9 to TRBJ1-3; TRBD1 matches at 7 bases. Germline loops: CDR1 SEHNR, CDR2 FQNEAQ (reference sequence). The CDR3 loop spans 14 amino acids. After removal of 7 bases from V and 2 bases from J, the junction contained 5 bases not matched to a gene. The CDR3 sequence: CASNHQGAGNTIYF. CDR3 DNA: TGTGCCAGCAACCACCAGGGGGCTGGAAACACCATATATTTT.

This chain uses TRBV6-2 or TRBV6-3 with TRBJ2-1; D unresolved. Germline V CDR1 and CDR2: MNHEY, SVGEGT. V shed 6 bases and J shed 0 bases, with 9 bases lying between them. The CDR3 is 14 amino acids. CDR3 bases: TGTGCCAGCAGCGTAGCTAGCTCCTACAATGAGCAGTTCTTC. It is translated as CASSVASSYNEQFF.

The chain recombines TRBV12-3 or TRBV12-4 with TRBJ1-2, with 10 bases aligning to TRBD1. V lost 5 bases and J lost 6; bases outside the gene matches: 3. CDR3 size: 13 residues. CDR3 DNA: TGTGCCAGCAGTGACGGACAGGGGGATGGCTACACCTTC. It yields the protein CASSDGQGDGYTF.

At least ten counts were recorded for this clone. The chain employs TRBV30 and TRBJ1-2; D not certain. Germline CDR1 GTSNPN, CDR2 SVGIG (reference sequence). The CDR3 spans 11 residues. Trimming stripped 0 bases from V and 7 bases from J, with 6 bases between. CDR3 sequence reads: CAWSVGGGYTF. CDR3 coding DNA: TGTGCCTGGAGTGTCGGAGGTGGCTACACCTTC.

V usage is TRBV5-1 and J usage is TRBJ2-1; 13 bases are a match to TRBD2. CDR1 SGHRS and CDR2 YFSETQ come from the germline V gene. V was clipped by 4 bases and J by 9 bases; unmatched bases: 7. The CDR3 length is 15 residues. The CDR3 DNA reads as TGCGCCAGCAGCATTGGGACTAGCGGGATTGGTGAGCAGTTCTTC. Amino acid sequence: CASSIGTSGIGEQFF.

The chain has TRBV4-1 and TRBJ1-1; the D gene is possibly TRBD1 (6 bases). The V gene lost 4 bases and the J gene lost 4 bases, with 22 bases spanning the gap. The CDR3 is made up of 17 amino acids. The germline gives CDR1 MGHRA, CDR2 YSYEKL. The CDR3 region is CASSPHDGRGGATEAFF. CDR3 coding DNA: TGCGCCAGCAGCCCCCACGACGGACGTGGGGGGGCCACTGAAGCTTTCTTT.

In its sample, this clone was seen once. CDR3 DNA sequence: TGTGCCAGCAGTTTTTTAACCAACCGGAGGACCATATATTTT. Its translation: CASSFLTNRRTIYF. This chain connects TRBV28 to TRBJ1-3; D gene uncertain. The CDR3 covers 14 residues. Deletions cut 3 bases from V and 10 bases from J, with 16 bases between. Germline values: CDR1 MDHEN, CDR2 SYDVKM.

The gene calls are TRBV7-9 and TRBJ2-3; 8 bases fit TRBD2. The junction had 16 bases not matched to a gene; V was cut back by 4 bases and J by 7 bases. The germline CDR1 and CDR2 sequences are SEHNR and FQNEAQ (reference sequence). The CDR3 is made up of 17 amino acids. The CDR3 DNA is TGTGCCAGCAGCTCCCCCTGGGCGGGGGGTAATAGGTATACGCAGTATTTT. Amino acid sequence: CASSSPWAGGNRYTQYF.

This chain uses TRBV6-5 with TRBJ1-2, with D possibly matching TRBD1 (5 bases). V was shortened by 4 bases and J by 3 bases, with 9 bases between the two germline ends. This CDR3 spans 13 amino acids. Germline CDR1 reads MNHEY; CDR2 reads SVGAGI. The CDR3 DNA is TGTGCCAGCAGTTCCTCCAGGGACTATGGCTACACCTTC. This codes for CASSSSRDYGYTF.

The chain couples TRBV18 to TRBJ2-1; TRBD2 agrees at 7 bases. V shed 3 bases and J 6 bases; nucleotides not matched to a gene: 8. Per germline, CDR1 KGHSH and CDR2 LQKENI. This CDR3 contains 15 residues. The CDR3 DNA reads TGTGCCAGCTCACCTGGGGGGGGACCCACCAATGAGCAGTTCTTC. Translation gives CASSPGGGPTNEQFF.

This chain joins TRBV6-5 and TRBJ2-3; D is undetermined. Germline CDR1 is MNHEY and CDR2 is SVGAGI. CDR3 length equals 12 residues. V lost 7 bases to trimming and J lost 2 bases, with 7 bases between them. For the CDR3, the DNA is TGTGCCAGCACCCATTTCACAGATACGCAGTATTTT. Its protein product is CASTHFTDTQYF.

The chain has TRBV7-8 and TRBJ2-7, with a possible D match to TRBD2 (5 bases). Germline V gene data show CDR1 as SGHVS and CDR2 as FQNEAQ. The CDR3 totals 15 residues. V was pared by 11 bases and J by 0 bases, with 20 bases between. CDR3 in amino acids: CAHGLRGSHSYEQYF. CDR3 DNA sequence: TGTGCCCACGGCCTTCGCGGGTCCCACTCCTACGAGCAGTACTTC.

This chain links TRBV10-2 with TRBJ2-3; TRBD2 agrees at 12 bases. This CDR3 has 16 amino acids. V lost 6 bases and J lost 3; bases outside the gene matches: 7. Germline lookup yields CDR1 WSHSY and CDR2 SAAADI. The CDR3 region has the DNA TGCGCCAGCAGGGATGATGGACTAGCGGGGACAGATACGCAGTATTTT. It encodes CASRDDGLAGTDTQYF.